One sample yielded the 4 T cell receptor beta chains listed below, sequenced in a study of graft-versus-host responses after intestinal transplantation. TCRdb's table, derived via immunoSEQ multiplex PCR, lists solely in-frame clones and lacks some. Of roughly 77,000 clones listed, roughly 90% are singletons. Antigens of these TCRs are unknown. Sequencing was performed on unstimulated CD8+ T cells sorted from spleen or lymph node cells, taken before intestinal transplant. All receptors derive from a human donor who received an intestinal transplant.

The chain employs TRBV10-2 and TRBJ2-7, with D possibly matching TRBD1 (6 bases). The CDR3 covers 16 residues. The germline V gene has CDR1 WSHSY and CDR2 SAAADI. The germline V and J ends were trimmed by 7 bases and 2 bases, with 21 bases remaining between them. The CDR3: CASKGDIVTSTYEQYF. The DNA of the CDR3 is TGCGCCAGCAAAGGGGACATTGTCACTTCCACCTACGAGCAGTACTTC.

The chain recombines TRBV10-3 with TRBJ1-5; D uncertain. Germline values: CDR1 ENHRY, CDR2 SYGVKD. The CDR3 contains 14 residues. Trimming stripped 2 bases from V and 6 bases from J, with 11 bases between. CDR3 residues: CAISERGSGQPQHF. As DNA, the CDR3 is TGTGCCATCAGTGAGCGGGGTTCGGGTCAGCCCCAGCATTTT.

V is TRBV7-3 and J is TRBJ2-5; D not certain. V dropped 5 bases and J dropped 4 bases, with 20 bases sitting between them. The CDR3 covers 16 residues. The V gene's germline CDR1 is SGHTA and CDR2 FQGTGA. The CDR3 region is CASSLGVDLRGETQYF. The CDR3 DNA reads TGTGCCAGCAGCCTGGGTGTTGACCTGAGAGGAGAGACCCAGTACTTC.

This chain links TRBV2 with TRBJ1-2; TRBD1 matches at 7 bases. V trimming: 6 bases; J trimming: 14 bases; junction bases outside the gene matches: 18. The germline gives CDR1 SNHLY, CDR2 FYNNEI. CDR3 length: 14 residues. The CDR3 DNA follows: TGTGCCAGCAGGGTCTGGACAGGCGCCTTTGGTAGGACCTTC. It is translated as CASRVWTGAFGRTF.